This T cell receptor beta chain was captured by sequencing in a study of T cell responses to AZD1222 COVID-19 vaccine. TCRdb's table, derived via immunoSEQ multiplex PCR, lists solely in-frame clones and lacks some. The sample has under 200,000 clones, around 87% seen once; the top ten hold approximately 2.5%. Findings and caveats of the study: Clonal diversity was possibly underestimated, and white British individuals and females predominated among donors. After the peak T cell response, and only then, were repertoires sampled. As reported, nearly half of all spike-specific TCRs target variant regions that are unmutated.

On this clone itself: Its matching antigen is unknown.

CDR3 length equals 14 residues. Germline values: CDR1 MDHEN, CDR2 SYDVKM. Trimming cost V 2 bases and J 0 bases, with 7 bases left between them. The V call is TRBV28, the J call TRBJ1-2; a weak D match, TRBD1 (5 bases). Sequencing used peripheral blood, obtained on day 0 of MenACWY control vaccination. This receptor was obtained from an adult in good health. CDR3 DNA: TGTGCCAGCAGTTTACAGGGAGCTAACTATGGCTACACCTTC. Encoded protein: CASSLQGANYGYTF.